The source of this TCR beta chain is a study of blood T cell repertoires in COVID-19. Germline lookup yields CDR1 MNHEY and CDR2 SVGAGI. V shed 1 base, J shed 9 bases, and the junction held 7 bases outside the gene matches. The CDR3 is 15 residues long. Sequencing used immunoSEQ multiplex PCR; TCRdb keeps in-frame clones, though not all of them. Of roughly 300,000 clones in the sample, around 82% were seen once. This rearrangement joins TRBV6-5 to TRBJ2-1, with 9 bases identical to TRBD1. Specimen: peripheral blood. The source of this sequence is a woman between 45 and 65 years old with acute or convalescent COVID-19. CDR3 coding DNA: TGTGCCAGCAGTTACTTGGGACAGGGCTCAGGTGAGCAGTTCTTC. This translates into CASSYLGQGSGEQFF.